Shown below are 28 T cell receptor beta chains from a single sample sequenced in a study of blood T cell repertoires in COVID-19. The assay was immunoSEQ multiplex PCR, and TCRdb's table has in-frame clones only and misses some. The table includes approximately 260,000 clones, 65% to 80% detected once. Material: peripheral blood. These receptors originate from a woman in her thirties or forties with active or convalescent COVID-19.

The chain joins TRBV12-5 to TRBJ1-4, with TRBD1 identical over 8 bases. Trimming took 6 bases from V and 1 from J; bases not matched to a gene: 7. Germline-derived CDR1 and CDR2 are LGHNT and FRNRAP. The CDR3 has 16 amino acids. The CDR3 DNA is TGTGCTAGTGGCCTAGGACAGGGAAAAACTAATGAAAAACTGTTTTTT. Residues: CASGLGQGKTNEKLFF.

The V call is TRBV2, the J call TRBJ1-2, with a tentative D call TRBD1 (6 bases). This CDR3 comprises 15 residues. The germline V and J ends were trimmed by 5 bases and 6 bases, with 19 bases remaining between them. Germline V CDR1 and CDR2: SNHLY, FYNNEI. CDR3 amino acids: CASSPLQSGVHGYTF. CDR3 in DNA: TGTGCCAGCAGTCCCCTACAATCAGGGGTTCATGGCTACACCTTC.

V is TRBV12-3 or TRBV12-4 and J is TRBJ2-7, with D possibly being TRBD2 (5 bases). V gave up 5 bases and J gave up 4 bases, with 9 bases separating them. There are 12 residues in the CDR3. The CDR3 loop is CASSPGIYEQYV. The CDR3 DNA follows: TGTGCCAGCAGTCCCGGGATTTACGAGCAGTACGTC.

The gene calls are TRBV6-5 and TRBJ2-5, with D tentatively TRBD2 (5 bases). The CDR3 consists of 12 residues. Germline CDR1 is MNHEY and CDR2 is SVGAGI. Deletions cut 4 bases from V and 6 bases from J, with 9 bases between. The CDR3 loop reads CASSSSSKTQYF. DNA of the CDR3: TGTGCCAGCAGTTCGTCTAGCAAGACCCAGTACTTC.

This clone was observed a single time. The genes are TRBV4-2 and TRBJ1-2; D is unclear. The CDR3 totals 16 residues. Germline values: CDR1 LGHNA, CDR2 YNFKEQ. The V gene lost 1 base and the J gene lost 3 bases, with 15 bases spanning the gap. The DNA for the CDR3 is TGTGCCAGCAGCCAAGTAACACAAAAGATTGACTATGGCTACACCTTC. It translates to CASSQVTQKIDYGYTF.

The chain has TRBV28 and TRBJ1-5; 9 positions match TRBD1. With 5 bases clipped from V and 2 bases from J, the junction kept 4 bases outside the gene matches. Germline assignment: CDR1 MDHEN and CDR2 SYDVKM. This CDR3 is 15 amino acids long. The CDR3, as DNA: TGTGCCAGCAGTACAGGGGGCTATGGCAATCAGCCCCAGCATTTT. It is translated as CASSTGGYGNQPQHF.

The CDR3, as DNA: TGTGCCAGCAGTTTATCGATAAGGGGCGCCTATAATTCACCCCTCCACTTT. Its translation: CASSLSIRGAYNSPLHF. The V call is TRBV27, the J call TRBJ1-6; D is possibly TRBD1 (5 bases). V lost 0 bases, J lost 2 bases, and 11 bases lay in between. The CDR3 extends over 17 amino acids. Per the germline V gene, CDR1 is MNHEY and CDR2 is SMNVEV (reference sequence).

The CDR3 loop reads CATEPGVSGNTIYF. CDR3 nucleotides: TGTGCCACCGAACCGGGGGTCTCTGGAAACACCATATATTTT. This sequence joins TRBV19 and TRBJ1-3; possible D gene TRBD1, 5 bases. V was shortened by 10 bases and J by 0 bases, with 13 bases between the two germline ends. The length of the CDR3 is 14 residues. CDR1 LNHDA and CDR2 SQIVND come from the germline V gene (reference sequence).

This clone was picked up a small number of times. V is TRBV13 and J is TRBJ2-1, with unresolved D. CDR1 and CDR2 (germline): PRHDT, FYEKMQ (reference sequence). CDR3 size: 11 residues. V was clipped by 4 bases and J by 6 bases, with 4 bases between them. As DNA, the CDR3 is TGTGCCAGCAGCTACATCAATGAGCAGTTCTTC. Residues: CASSYINEQFF.

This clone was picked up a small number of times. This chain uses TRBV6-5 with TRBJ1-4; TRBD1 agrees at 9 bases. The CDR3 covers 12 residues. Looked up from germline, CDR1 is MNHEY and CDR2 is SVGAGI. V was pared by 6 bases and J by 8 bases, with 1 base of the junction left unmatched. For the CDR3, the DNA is TGTGCCAGCAGCGGACAGGGGGAAAAACTGTTTTTT. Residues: CASSGQGEKLFF.

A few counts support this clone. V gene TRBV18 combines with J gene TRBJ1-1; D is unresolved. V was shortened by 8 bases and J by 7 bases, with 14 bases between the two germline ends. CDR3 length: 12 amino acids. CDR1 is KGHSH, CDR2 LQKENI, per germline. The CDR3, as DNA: TGTGCCAGCCGAGGGTCGGGTGGTGAAGCTTTCTTT. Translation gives CASRGSGGEAFF.

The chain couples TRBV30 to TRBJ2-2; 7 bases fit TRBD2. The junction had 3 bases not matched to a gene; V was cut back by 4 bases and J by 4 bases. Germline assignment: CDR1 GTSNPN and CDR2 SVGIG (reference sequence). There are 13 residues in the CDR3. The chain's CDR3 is CAWKAGPTGELFF. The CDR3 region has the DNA TGTGCCTGGAAAGCGGGGCCCACCGGGGAGCTGTTTTTT.

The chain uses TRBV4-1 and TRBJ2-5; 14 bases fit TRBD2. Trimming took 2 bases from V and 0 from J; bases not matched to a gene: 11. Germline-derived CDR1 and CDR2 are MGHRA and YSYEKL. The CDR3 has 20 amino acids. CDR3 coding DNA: TGCGCCAGCAGCCAACGTACGAACCCGGGACTAGCGGGGGACCAAGAGACCCAGTACTTC. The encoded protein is CASSQRTNPGLAGDQETQYF.

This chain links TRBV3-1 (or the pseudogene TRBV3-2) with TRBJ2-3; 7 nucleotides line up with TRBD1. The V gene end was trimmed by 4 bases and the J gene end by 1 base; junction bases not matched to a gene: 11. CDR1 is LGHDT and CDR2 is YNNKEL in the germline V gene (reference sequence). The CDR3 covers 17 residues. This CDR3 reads CASSRSSGTVGTDTQYF. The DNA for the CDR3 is TGTGCCAGCAGCCGATCCTCTGGGACAGTGGGCACAGATACGCAGTATTTT.

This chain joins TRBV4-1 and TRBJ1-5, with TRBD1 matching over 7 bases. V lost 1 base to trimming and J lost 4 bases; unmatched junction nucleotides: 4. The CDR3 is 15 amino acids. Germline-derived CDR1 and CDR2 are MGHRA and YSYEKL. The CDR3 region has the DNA TGCGCCAGCAGCCAAGGGCAGGGGGGAAATCAGCCCCAGCATTTT. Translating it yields CASSQGQGGNQPQHF.

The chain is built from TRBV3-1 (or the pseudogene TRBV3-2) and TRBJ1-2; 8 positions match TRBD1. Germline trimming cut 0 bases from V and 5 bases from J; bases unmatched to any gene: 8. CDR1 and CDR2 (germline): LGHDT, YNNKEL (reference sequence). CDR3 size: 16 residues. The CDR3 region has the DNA TGTGCCAGCAGCCAAGATCTGCAGGGGGCGAGGTATGGCTACACCTTC. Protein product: CASSQDLQGARYGYTF.

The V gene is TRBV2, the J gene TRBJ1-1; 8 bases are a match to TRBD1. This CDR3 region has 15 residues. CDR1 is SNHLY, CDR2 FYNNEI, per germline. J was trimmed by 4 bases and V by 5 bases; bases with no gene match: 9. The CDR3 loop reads CASSRYGQGVTEAFF. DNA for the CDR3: TGTGCCAGCAGTAGATACGGACAGGGAGTCACTGAAGCTTTCTTT.

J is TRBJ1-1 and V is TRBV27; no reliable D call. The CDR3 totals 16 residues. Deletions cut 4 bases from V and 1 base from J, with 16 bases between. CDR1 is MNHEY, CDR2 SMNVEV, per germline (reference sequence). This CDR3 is CASSSLPGLWNTEAFF. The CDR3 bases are TGTGCCAGCAGTTCCCTCCCGGGTCTTTGGAACACTGAAGCTTTCTTT.

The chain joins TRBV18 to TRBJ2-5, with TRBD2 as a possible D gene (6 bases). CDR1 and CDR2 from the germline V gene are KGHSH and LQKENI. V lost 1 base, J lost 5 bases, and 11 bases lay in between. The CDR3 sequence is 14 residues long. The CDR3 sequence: CASSPRGGWETQYF. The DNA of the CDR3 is TGTGCCAGCTCACCACGAGGAGGGTGGGAGACCCAGTACTTC.

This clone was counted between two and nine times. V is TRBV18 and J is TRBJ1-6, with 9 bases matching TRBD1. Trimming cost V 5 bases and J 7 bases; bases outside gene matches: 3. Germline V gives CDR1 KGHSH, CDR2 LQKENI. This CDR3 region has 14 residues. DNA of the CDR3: TGTGCCAGCTCAACAGGGGGCCAGAATTCACCCCTCCACTTT. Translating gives CASSTGGQNSPLHF.

The DNA of the CDR3 is TGTGCCAGCAGCTTGAACAGGGAAAATACGCAGTATTTT. Its protein is CASSLNRENTQYF. The chain employs TRBV5-5 and TRBJ2-3, with D perhaps matching TRBD1 (6 bases). V was trimmed by 1 base and J by 7 bases, leaving 10 bases between them. The germline CDR1 and CDR2 sequences are SGHKS and YYEKEE (reference sequence). The CDR3 runs 13 residues. Full variable domain (remainder filled in from reference TRBV5-5 and TRBJ2-3): DAGVTQSPTHLIKTRGQQVTLRCSPISGHKSVSWYQQVLGQGPQFIFQYYEKEERGRGNFPDRFSARQFPNYSSELNVNALLLGDSALYLCASSLNRENTQYFGPGTRLTVL.

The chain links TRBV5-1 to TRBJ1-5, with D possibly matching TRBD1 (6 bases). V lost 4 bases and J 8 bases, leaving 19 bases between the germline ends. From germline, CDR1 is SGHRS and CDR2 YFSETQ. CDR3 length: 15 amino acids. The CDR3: CASSREGVREEPQHF. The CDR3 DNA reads TGCGCCAGCAGCCGGGAGGGGGTCAGGGAGGAGCCCCAGCATTTT.

In DNA, the CDR3 is TGTGCCACCAGCGTAGGGTTTCAGGGGCAGCCCCAGCATTTT. It encodes CATSVGFQGQPQHF. The V gene is TRBV15, the J gene TRBJ1-5, with D perhaps matching TRBD1 (6 bases). The V end was cut by 5 bases, the J end by 7 bases, with 15 bases between. Germline V gene lookup returns CDR1 LNHNV and CDR2 YYDKDF (reference sequence). The CDR3 has 14 amino acids.

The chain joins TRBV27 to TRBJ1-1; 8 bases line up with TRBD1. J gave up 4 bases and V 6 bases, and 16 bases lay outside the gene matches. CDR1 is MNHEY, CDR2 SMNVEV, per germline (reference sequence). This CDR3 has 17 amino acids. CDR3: CASRPGTGRERGTEAFF. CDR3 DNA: TGTGCCAGCAGACCTGGGACAGGCCGAGAGAGGGGCACTGAAGCTTTCTTT.

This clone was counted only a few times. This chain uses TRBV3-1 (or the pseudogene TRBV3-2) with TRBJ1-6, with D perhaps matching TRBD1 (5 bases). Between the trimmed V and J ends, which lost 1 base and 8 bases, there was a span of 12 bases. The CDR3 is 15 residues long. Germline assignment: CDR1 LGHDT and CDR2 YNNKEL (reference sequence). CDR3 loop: CASSQGTLGDSPLHF. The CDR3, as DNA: TGTGCCAGCAGCCAAGGAACCTTAGGGGATTCACCCCTCCACTTT.

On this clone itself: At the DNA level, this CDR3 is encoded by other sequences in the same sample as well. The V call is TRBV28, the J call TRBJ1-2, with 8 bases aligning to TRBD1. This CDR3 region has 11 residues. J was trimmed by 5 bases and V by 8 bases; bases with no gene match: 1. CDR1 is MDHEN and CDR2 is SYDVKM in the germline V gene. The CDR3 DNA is TGTGCCAGCGGACAGGGATATGGCTACACCTTC. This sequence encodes CASGQGYGYTF.

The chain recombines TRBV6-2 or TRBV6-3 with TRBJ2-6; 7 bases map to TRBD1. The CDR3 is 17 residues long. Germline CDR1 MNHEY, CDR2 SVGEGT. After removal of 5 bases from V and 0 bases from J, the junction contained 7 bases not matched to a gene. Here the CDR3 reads CASSPTGSSSGANVLTF. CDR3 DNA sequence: TGTGCCAGCAGTCCGACAGGGTCTAGCTCTGGGGCCAACGTCCTGACTTTC.

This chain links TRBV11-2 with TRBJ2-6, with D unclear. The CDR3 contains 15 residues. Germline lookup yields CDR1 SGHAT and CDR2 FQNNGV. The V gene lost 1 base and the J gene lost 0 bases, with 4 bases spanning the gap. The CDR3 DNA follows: TGTGCCAGCAGCTTAGGGCACTCTGGGGCCAACGTCCTGACTTTC. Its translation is CASSLGHSGANVLTF.